The rows below give T cell receptor beta chains drawn from one sample of a study of blood T cell repertoires in COVID-19. Some clones are missing from TCRdb's copy, which holds only in-frame ones; the method was immunoSEQ multiplex PCR. The repertoire holds roughly 570,000 clones, with 85% to 90% as singletons. Sequenced input: peripheral blood. These receptors all stem from a woman in her forties or fifties with COVID-19, enrolled during active disease. The CDR3 runs from the conserved cysteine through the conserved F or W. Fields, in order: D gene, clone size, J gene, V gene, CDR3 protein, CDR3 DNA. The D gene is left open where the match is weak. Only some rows state a clone size, as once, few, many or a class for expanded clones.

d_call: TRBD2; clone_size: NA; j_call: TRBJ2-2; v_call: TRBV24-1; cdr3_aa: CATGTSGGENTGELFF; cdr3_nt: TGTGCCACCGGGACTAGCGGGGGGGAAAACACCGGGGAGCTGTTTTTT
d_call: NA; clone_size: NA; j_call: TRBJ2-1; v_call: TRBV7-9; cdr3_aa: CASSLEGAVFNEQFF; cdr3_nt: TGTGCCAGCAGCTTGGAGGGGGCGGTCTTCAATGAGCAGTTCTTC
d_call: TRBD1; clone_size: NA; j_call: TRBJ2-7; v_call: TRBV4-1; cdr3_aa: CASSQVPRDRAVYEQYF; cdr3_nt: TGCGCCAGCAGCCAAGTCCCCCGGGACAGGGCCGTCTACGAGCAGTACTTC
d_call: TRBD2; clone_size: few; j_call: TRBJ2-3; v_call: TRBV3-1/TRBV3-2; cdr3_aa: CASSHLPGGGADTQYF; cdr3_nt: TGTGCCAGCAGCCATCTCCCTGGGGGGGGTGCAGATACGCAGTATTTT
d_call: TRBD1; clone_size: few; j_call: TRBJ2-5; v_call: TRBV25-1; cdr3_aa: CASRGGQAWGETQYF; cdr3_nt: TGTGCCAGCAGGGGGGGACAGGCTTGGGGAGAGACCCAGTACTTC
d_call: NA; clone_size: NA; j_call: TRBJ1-1; v_call: TRBV29-1; cdr3_aa: CSVDRNGNTEAFF; cdr3_nt: TGCAGCGTTGACAGGAACGGGAACACTGAAGCTTTCTTT
d_call: NA; clone_size: NA; j_call: TRBJ1-6; v_call: TRBV11-2; cdr3_aa: CASSLRNSPLHF; cdr3_nt: TGTGCCAGCAGCTTGAGAAATTCACCCCTCCACTTT
d_call: NA; clone_size: NA; j_call: TRBJ1-2; v_call: TRBV29-1; cdr3_aa: CSVEDLPTAGISYTF; cdr3_nt: TGCAGCGTTGAAGATCTACCGACAGCCGGTATCAGCTACACCTTC
d_call: NA; clone_size: NA; j_call: TRBJ2-7; v_call: TRBV27; cdr3_aa: CASSLGDRFYEQYF; cdr3_nt: TGTGCCAGCAGTTTGGGCGACCGATTCTACGAGCAGTACTTC
d_call: NA; clone_size: NA; j_call: TRBJ1-2; v_call: TRBV2; cdr3_aa: CASSDRAGYGYTF; cdr3_nt: TGTGCCAGCAGTGATAGGGCAGGGTATGGCTACACCTTC
d_call: TRBD1; clone_size: NA; j_call: TRBJ1-1; v_call: TRBV19; cdr3_aa: CASSHRGKAFF; cdr3_nt: TGTGCCAGTAGCCACAGGGGAAAGGCTTTCTTT
d_call: NA; clone_size: NA; j_call: TRBJ2-2; v_call: TRBV12-3/TRBV12-4; cdr3_aa: CASSKTSGELFF; cdr3_nt: TGTGCCAGCAGTAAGACTAGCGGGGAGCTGTTTTTT
d_call: NA; clone_size: NA; j_call: TRBJ2-7; v_call: TRBV30; cdr3_aa: CACRDIDEQYF; cdr3_nt: TGTGCCTGTAGGGACATCGACGAGCAGTACTTC
d_call: TRBD1; clone_size: NA; j_call: TRBJ1-2; v_call: TRBV6-6; cdr3_aa: CASSQHAGGDGYTF; cdr3_nt: TGTGCCAGCAGCCAACATGCAGGGGGTGATGGCTACACCTTC
d_call: TRBD1; clone_size: NA; j_call: TRBJ2-5; v_call: TRBV7-9; cdr3_aa: CASSFITGGRETQYF; cdr3_nt: TGTGCCAGCAGCTTCATTACAGGGGGCAGGGAGACCCAGTACTTC
d_call: TRBD1; clone_size: NA; j_call: TRBJ2-2; v_call: TRBV30; cdr3_aa: CALRGGQYTGELFF; cdr3_nt: TGTGCCCTGAGAGGGGGACAGTACACCGGGGAGCTGTTTTTT
d_call: NA; clone_size: NA; j_call: TRBJ1-4; v_call: TRBV19; cdr3_aa: CASSPRRGEKLFF; cdr3_nt: TGTGCCAGTAGTCCCCGCAGGGGTGAAAAACTGTTTTTT
d_call: NA; clone_size: NA; j_call: TRBJ1-1; v_call: TRBV7-3; cdr3_aa: CASSLDPGSEAFF; cdr3_nt: TGTGCCAGCAGCTTAGATCCGGGAAGCGAAGCTTTCTTT
d_call: TRBD1; clone_size: NA; j_call: TRBJ1-3; v_call: TRBV6-6; cdr3_aa: CASSYSVGGDGNTIYF; cdr3_nt: TGTGCCAGCAGTTACTCCGTAGGGGGCGATGGAAACACCATATATTTT
d_call: NA; clone_size: NA; j_call: TRBJ2-1; v_call: TRBV19; cdr3_aa: CASSPPGPGGNEQFF; cdr3_nt: TGTGCCAGTAGCCCCCCGGGTCCCGGAGGTAATGAGCAGTTCTTC
d_call: NA; clone_size: NA; j_call: TRBJ1-2; v_call: TRBV12-5; cdr3_aa: CASGLPLGDHGSYTF; cdr3_nt: TGTGCTAGTGGTTTGCCCCTAGGGGATCACGGAAGCTACACCTTC
d_call: TRBD1; clone_size: NA; j_call: TRBJ2-7; v_call: TRBV2; cdr3_aa: CAVRGRGPYEQYF; cdr3_nt: TGTGCCGTTAGGGGCAGGGGGCCCTACGAGCAGTACTTC
d_call: NA; clone_size: NA; j_call: TRBJ1-6; v_call: TRBV5-1; cdr3_aa: CASREGLNSPLHF; cdr3_nt: TGCGCCAGCCGGGAGGGCCTTAATTCACCCCTCCACTTT
d_call: NA; clone_size: NA; j_call: TRBJ1-4; v_call: TRBV28; cdr3_aa: CASNTRWGLYEKLFF; cdr3_nt: TGTGCCAGCAATACTAGATGGGGTCTTTATGAAAAACTGTTTTTT
d_call: NA; clone_size: NA; j_call: TRBJ1-1; v_call: TRBV24-1; cdr3_aa: CATSESRGSTEAFF; cdr3_nt: TGTGCCACCAGTGAGTCTAGGGGGAGCACTGAAGCTTTCTTT
d_call: NA; clone_size: NA; j_call: TRBJ1-2; v_call: TRBV7-9; cdr3_aa: CASSPAGEHYGYTF; cdr3_nt: TGTGCCAGCAGCCCGGCAGGGGAACACTATGGCTACACCTTC
d_call: NA; clone_size: once; j_call: TRBJ1-5; v_call: TRBV12-3/TRBV12-4; cdr3_aa: CASSWRQSQPQHF; cdr3_nt: TGTGCCAGCAGCTGGAGACAGAGCCAGCCCCAGCATTTT
d_call: NA; clone_size: NA; j_call: TRBJ2-1; v_call: TRBV19; cdr3_aa: CASSHGANNEQFF; cdr3_nt: TGTGCCAGTAGTCATGGGGCGAACAATGAGCAGTTCTTC
d_call: TRBD2; clone_size: NA; j_call: TRBJ2-5; v_call: TRBV5-4; cdr3_aa: CASSLGTSGVKETQYF; cdr3_nt: TGTGCCAGCAGCTTGGGGACTAGCGGGGTTAAAGAGACCCAGTACTTC
d_call: NA; clone_size: few; j_call: TRBJ1-1; v_call: TRBV6-1; cdr3_aa: CASSDRVYDTEAFF; cdr3_nt: TGTGCCAGCAGTGATCGGGTATACGACACTGAAGCTTTCTTT
d_call: NA; clone_size: NA; j_call: TRBJ1-5; v_call: TRBV19; cdr3_aa: CASSSGRRNSNQPQHF; cdr3_nt: TGTGCCAGTAGTAGTGGCAGGCGCAATAGCAATCAGCCCCAGCATTTT
d_call: TRBD1; clone_size: NA; j_call: TRBJ1-2; v_call: TRBV25-1; cdr3_aa: CASSATGPNYGYTF; cdr3_nt: TGTGCCAGCAGTGCGACAGGGCCCAACTATGGCTACACCTTC
d_call: NA; clone_size: NA; j_call: TRBJ2-7; v_call: TRBV11-2; cdr3_aa: CASSWRRGSSYEQYF; cdr3_nt: TGTGCCAGCAGCTGGCGAAGGGGTAGTTCCTACGAGCAGTACTTC
d_call: TRBD1; clone_size: few; j_call: TRBJ2-2; v_call: TRBV2; cdr3_aa: CASRRGTANTGELFF; cdr3_nt: TGTGCCAGCAGAAGAGGGACAGCGAACACCGGGGAGCTGTTTTTT
d_call: TRBD2; clone_size: NA; j_call: TRBJ2-3; v_call: TRBV7-9; cdr3_aa: CASSPFRGGTDTQYF; cdr3_nt: TGTGCCAGCAGCCCATTCCGGGGGGGCACAGATACGCAGTATTTT
d_call: TRBD1; clone_size: once; j_call: TRBJ1-1; v_call: TRBV5-1; cdr3_aa: CASRDSLMNTEAFF; cdr3_nt: TGCGCCAGCCGGGACAGCCTAATGAACACTGAAGCTTTCTTT
d_call: NA; clone_size: NA; j_call: TRBJ1-2; v_call: TRBV7-2; cdr3_aa: CASSLSDYGYTF; cdr3_nt: TGTGCCAGCAGCTTATCCGACTATGGCTACACCTTC
d_call: NA; clone_size: NA; j_call: TRBJ1-5; v_call: TRBV19; cdr3_aa: CASSIVQGKQPQHF; cdr3_nt: TGTGCCAGTAGTATTGTCCAGGGTAAACAGCCCCAGCATTTT
d_call: TRBD1; clone_size: NA; j_call: TRBJ1-5; v_call: TRBV6-1; cdr3_aa: CASSELPGQGQPQHF; cdr3_nt: TGTGCCAGCAGTGAACTCCCGGGACAGGGGCAGCCCCAGCATTTT
d_call: NA; clone_size: NA; j_call: TRBJ2-6; v_call: TRBV4-1; cdr3_aa: CASSQRARGPSGANVLTF; cdr3_nt: TGCGCCAGCAGCCAAAGGGCGCGGGGGCCCTCTGGGGCCAACGTCCTGACTTTC
d_call: NA; clone_size: NA; j_call: TRBJ2-1; v_call: TRBV27; cdr3_aa: CASSFGLNNEQFF; cdr3_nt: TGTGCCAGCAGTTTCGGACTTAACAATGAGCAGTTCTTC
d_call: TRBD1; clone_size: once; j_call: TRBJ1-1; v_call: TRBV4-1; cdr3_aa: CASSRVGQVNTEAFF; cdr3_nt: TGCGCCAGCAGCCGCGTGGGACAGGTGAACACTGAAGCTTTCTTT
d_call: NA; clone_size: NA; j_call: TRBJ1-2; v_call: TRBV6-2/TRBV6-3; cdr3_aa: CASSYSVPPAGAGYTF; cdr3_nt: TGTGCCAGCAGTTACTCGGTCCCCCCCGCTGGGGCCGGCTACACCTTC